Below are 11 T cell receptor beta chains sequenced from a single sample in a study of memory CD4+ T cells and cytomegalovirus serostatus. TCRdb keeps only in-frame clones here, not all; method: immunoSEQ multiplex PCR. The table includes 45,000 to 60,000 clones, about four fifths detected once. Single viable CD3+CD4+CD8-CD45RO+ cells were sorted as the memory CD4+ T cells. The specimen was memory CD4+ T cells from blood. The receptors shown here come from an adult in good health and CMV-seropositive.

The rearrangement uses TRBV2 and TRBJ1-5; 7 positions match TRBD1. The germline V gene encodes CDR1 SNHLY and CDR2 FYNNEI. The CDR3 consists of 13 residues. V lost 8 bases, J lost 6 bases, and 7 bases stayed unmatched. The CDR3 loop reads CASAGQSSQPQHF. CDR3 nucleotides: TGTGCCAGCGCGGGACAGTCTAGTCAGCCCCAGCATTTT.

The chain uses TRBV7-2 and TRBJ2-1; TRBD2 matches 10 bases. Germline loops: CDR1 SGHTA, CDR2 FQGNSA. The CDR3 has 16 amino acids. V gave up 5 bases and J gave up 7 bases; unmatched junction bases: 11. CDR3 protein: CASSPRSSGSRNEQFF. CDR3 sequence (DNA): TGTGCCAGCAGCCCTAGATCTAGCGGGAGTAGGAATGAGCAGTTCTTC.

This chain's CDR3 is CAWSVLGTASYEQYF. The CDR3 DNA is TGTGCCTGGAGTGTACTAGGGACAGCCTCCTACGAGCAGTACTTC. The genes are TRBV30 and TRBJ2-7; 7 bases line up with TRBD1. With V trimmed by 0 bases and J by 0 bases, 5 bases remained unmatched. The CDR3 is 15 residues long. CDR1 GTSNPN and CDR2 SVGIG come from the germline V gene (reference sequence). Complete variable domain (other parts from reference TRBV30 and TRBJ2-7): SQTIHQWPATLVQPVGSPLSLECTVEGTSNPNLYWYRQAAGRGLQLLFYSVGIGQISSEVPQNLSASRPQDRQFILSSKKLLLSDSGFYLCAWSVLGTASYEQYFGPGTRLTVT.

This chain joins TRBV5-8 and TRBJ2-4; D is undetermined. There are 13 residues in the CDR3. Trimming removed 4 bases from V and 8 bases from J, with 13 bases in between. Germline assignment: CDR1 SGHTS and CDR2 YDEGEE. CDR3 bases: TGTGCCAGCAGCGCGGTTAATTCGGACATTCAGTACTTC. Translation: CASSAVNSDIQYF. Drawing the rest from reference TRBV5-8 and TRBJ2-4, the complete variable domain is EAGVTQSPTHLIKTRGQQATLRCSPISGHTSVYWYQQALGLGLQFLLWYDEGEERNRGNFPPRFSGRQFPNYSSELNVNALELEDSALYLCASSAVNSDIQYFGAGTRLSVL.

This clone has just one count. The chain recombines TRBV7-2 with TRBJ2-4; D possibly corresponds to TRBD2 (5 bases). The CDR3 spans 17 residues. Germline V gene lookup returns CDR1 SGHTA and CDR2 FQGNSA. The V gene lost 5 bases and the J gene lost 0 bases, with 17 bases spanning the gap. The DNA for the CDR3 is TGTGCCAGCAGCAGTAGCGAGAACGACTTAGCCAAAAACATTCAGTACTTC. It specifies CASSSSENDLAKNIQYF.

The chain employs TRBV6-5 and TRBJ1-5; weak D call: TRBD1 (6 bases). Germline V gene sequence: CDR1 MNHEY, CDR2 SVGAGI. V was pared by 2 bases and J by 2 bases, with 10 bases between. This CDR3 contains 15 residues. CDR3 in amino acids: CASSYAGGGNQPQHF. In DNA form, the CDR3 reads TGTGCCAGCAGTTACGCGGGGGGCGGCAATCAGCCCCAGCATTTT.

This chain uses TRBV5-8 with TRBJ1-1; D perhaps matches TRBD1 (6 bases). The germline gives CDR1 SGHTS, CDR2 YDEGEE. This CDR3 has 14 amino acids. V was cut by 3 bases and J by 1 base, with 10 bases left in between. CDR3 DNA sequence: TGTGCCAGCAGCTCTGGACAGACGAACACTGAAGCTTTCTTT. This gives the protein CASSSGQTNTEAFF.

This clone has a single count. V gene TRBV6-5 combines with J gene TRBJ2-7; D might be TRBD1 or TRBD2, each matching 5 bases. V shed 8 bases and J shed 4 bases, with 9 bases lying between them. Per germline, CDR1 MNHEY and CDR2 SVGAGI. This CDR3 is built from 11 residues. The CDR3 here is CASGGIYEQYF. CDR3 DNA sequence: TGTGCCAGCGGGGGAATATACGAGCAGTACTTC.

The chain joins TRBV10-3 to TRBJ1-5; D gene ambiguous. Trimming cost V 10 bases and J 2 bases, with 12 bases left between them. CDR3 length: 13 amino acids. Germline V CDR1 and CDR2: ENHRY, SYGVKD. CDR3 coding DNA: TGTGCCACGGGCGTCGCAGGCAATCAGCCCCAGCATTTT. This gives the protein CATGVAGNQPQHF.

Within the sample, this clone is medium-sized. Other DNA sequences in the same sample also yield this CDR3. The rearrangement joins TRBV7-9 to TRBJ1-1; D unresolved. V lost 5 bases and J 2 bases, leaving 6 bases between the germline ends. CDR3 length: 12 amino acids. Germline V gives CDR1 SEHNR, CDR2 FQNEAQ (reference sequence). The CDR3 DNA reads as TGTGCCAGCAGCCCCTCAAACACTGAAGCTTTCTTT. Translation: CASSPSNTEAFF.

The chain combines TRBV15 with TRBJ1-1, with D possibly TRBD1 on 5 matching bases. The V end lost 6 bases, the J end lost 1 base, and 6 bases lay between the germline ends. Germline V CDR1 and CDR2: LNHNV, YYDKDF (reference sequence). The CDR3 runs to 12 residues. CDR3 residues: CATRTANTEAFF. CDR3 nucleotide sequence: TGTGCCACCAGGACAGCGAACACTGAAGCTTTCTTT. The whole variable domain, remainder taken from reference TRBV15 and TRBJ1-1, is DAMVIQNPRYQVTQFGKPVTLSCSQTLNHNVMYWYQQKSSQAPKLLFHYYDKDFNNEADTPDNFQSRRPNTSFCFLDIRSPGLGDTAMYLCATRTANTEAFFGQGTRLTVV.